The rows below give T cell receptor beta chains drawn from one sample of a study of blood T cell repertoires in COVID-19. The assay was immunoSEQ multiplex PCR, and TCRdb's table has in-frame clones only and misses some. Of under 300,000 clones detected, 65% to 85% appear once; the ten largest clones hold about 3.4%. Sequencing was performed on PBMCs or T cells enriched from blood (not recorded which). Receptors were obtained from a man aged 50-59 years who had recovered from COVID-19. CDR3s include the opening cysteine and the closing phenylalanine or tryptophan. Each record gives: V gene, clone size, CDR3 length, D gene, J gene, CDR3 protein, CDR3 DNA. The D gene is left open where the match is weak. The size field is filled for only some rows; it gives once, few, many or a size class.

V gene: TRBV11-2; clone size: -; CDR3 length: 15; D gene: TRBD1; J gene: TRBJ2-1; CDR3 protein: CASRNPGGGRNEQFF; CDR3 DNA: TGTGCCAGCAGGAACCCAGGGGGCGGACGCAATGAGCAGTTCTTC
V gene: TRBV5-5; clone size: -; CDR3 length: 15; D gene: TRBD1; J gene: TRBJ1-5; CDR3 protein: CASSPLGTGNQPQHF; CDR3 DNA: TGTGCCAGCAGCCCGTTGGGGACAGGCAACCAGCCCCAGCATTTT
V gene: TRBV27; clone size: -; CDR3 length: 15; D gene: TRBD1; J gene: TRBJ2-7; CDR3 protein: CASSITPTGGYEQYF; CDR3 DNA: TGTGCCAGCAGTATAACCCCGACAGGGGGCTACGAGCAGTACTTC
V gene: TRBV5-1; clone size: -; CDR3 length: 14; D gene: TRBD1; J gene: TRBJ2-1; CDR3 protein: CASSLVGGGYEQFF; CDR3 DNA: TGCGCCAGCAGCTTGGTAGGGGGCGGCTATGAGCAGTTCTTC
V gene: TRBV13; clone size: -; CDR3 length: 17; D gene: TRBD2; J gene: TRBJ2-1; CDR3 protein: CASSLRLSGSVGNEQFF; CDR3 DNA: TGTGCCAGCAGCTTACGCCTTAGCGGGAGTGTGGGGAATGAGCAGTTCTTC
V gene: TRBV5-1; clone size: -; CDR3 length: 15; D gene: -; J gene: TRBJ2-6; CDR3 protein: CASRPQGQGANVLTF; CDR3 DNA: TGCGCCAGCAGACCCCAGGGGCAAGGGGCCAACGTCCTGACTTTC
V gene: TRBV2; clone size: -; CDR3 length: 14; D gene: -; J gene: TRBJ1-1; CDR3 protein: CASSQDGELTEAFF; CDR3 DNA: TGTGCCAGCAGTCAAGACGGGGAGCTCACTGAAGCTTTCTTT
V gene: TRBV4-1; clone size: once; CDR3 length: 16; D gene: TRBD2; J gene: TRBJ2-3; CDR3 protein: CASSQEGGGYTDTQYF; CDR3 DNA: TGCGCCAGCAGCCAAGAGGGGGGAGGGTACACAGATACGCAGTATTTT
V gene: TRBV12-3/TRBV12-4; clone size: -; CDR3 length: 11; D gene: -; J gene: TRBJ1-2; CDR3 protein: CASSKRGGYTF; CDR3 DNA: TGTGCCAGCAGTAAAAGGGGTGGCTACACCTTC
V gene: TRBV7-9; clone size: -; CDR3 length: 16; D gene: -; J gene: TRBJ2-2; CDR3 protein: CASSLQGMRDTGELFF; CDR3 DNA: TGTGCCAGCAGCTTACAGGGGATGAGAGACACCGGGGAGCTGTTTTTT
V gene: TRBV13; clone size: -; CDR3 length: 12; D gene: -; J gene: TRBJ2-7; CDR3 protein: CASSSWGFEQYF; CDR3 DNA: TGTGCCAGCAGCTCGTGGGGCTTCGAGCAGTACTTC
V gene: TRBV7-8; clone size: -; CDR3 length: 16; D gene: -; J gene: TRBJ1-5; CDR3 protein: CASSEVVRAVNQPQHF; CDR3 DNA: TGTGCCAGCAGCGAGGTGGTCAGGGCGGTTAATCAGCCCCAGCATTTT
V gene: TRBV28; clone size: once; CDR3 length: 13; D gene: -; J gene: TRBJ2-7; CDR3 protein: CASGTQGVYEQYF; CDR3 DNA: TGTGCCAGCGGAACGCAGGGCGTCTACGAGCAGTACTTC
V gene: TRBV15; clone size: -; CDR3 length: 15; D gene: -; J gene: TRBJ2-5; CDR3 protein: CATSRDVVGGETQYF; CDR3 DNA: TGTGCCACCAGCAGAGATGTCGTAGGGGGAGAGACCCAGTACTTC
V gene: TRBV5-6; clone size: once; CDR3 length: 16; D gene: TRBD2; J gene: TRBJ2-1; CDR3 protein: CASSSGSSGSYNEQFF; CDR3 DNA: TGTGCCAGCAGCTCCGGGTCTAGCGGCTCCTACAATGAGCAGTTCTTC
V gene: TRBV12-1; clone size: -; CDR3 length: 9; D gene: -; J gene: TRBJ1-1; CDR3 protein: CASSSEAFF; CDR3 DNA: TGTGCCAGCAGCTCGGAAGCTTTCTTT
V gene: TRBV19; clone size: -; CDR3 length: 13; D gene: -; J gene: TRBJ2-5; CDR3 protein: CASSTLALETQYF; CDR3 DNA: TGTGCCAGTAGTACCCTAGCGTTGGAGACCCAGTACTTC
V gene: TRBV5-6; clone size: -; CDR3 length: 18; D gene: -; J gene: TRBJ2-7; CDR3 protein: CASSFLIGGAGEGYEQYF; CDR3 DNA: TGTGCCAGCAGCTTCCTTATTGGAGGCGCAGGGGAAGGCTACGAGCAGTACTTC
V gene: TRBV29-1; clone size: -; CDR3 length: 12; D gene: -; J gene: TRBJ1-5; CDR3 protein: CIIKGPYQPQHF; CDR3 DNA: TGCATCATAAAGGGGCCCTATCAGCCCCAGCATTTT
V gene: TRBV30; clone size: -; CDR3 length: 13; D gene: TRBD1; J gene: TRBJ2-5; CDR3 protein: CALPGQGPETQYF; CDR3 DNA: TGTGCCTTGCCGGGACAGGGGCCCGAGACCCAGTACTTC
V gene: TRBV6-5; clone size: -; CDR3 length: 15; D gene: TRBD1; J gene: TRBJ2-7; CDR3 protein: CASSSPTTGSYEQYF; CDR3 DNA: TGTGCCAGCAGTTCCCCGACGACAGGGTCCTACGAGCAGTACTTC
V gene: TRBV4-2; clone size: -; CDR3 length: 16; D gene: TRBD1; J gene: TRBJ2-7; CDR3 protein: CASSQRGQGAIYEQYF; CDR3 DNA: TGTGCCAGCAGCCAAAGAGGGCAGGGGGCCATCTACGAGCAGTACTTC
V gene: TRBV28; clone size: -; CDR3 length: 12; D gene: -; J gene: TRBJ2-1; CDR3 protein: CASKEGYNEQFF; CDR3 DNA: TGTGCCAGCAAGGAGGGGTACAATGAGCAGTTCTTC
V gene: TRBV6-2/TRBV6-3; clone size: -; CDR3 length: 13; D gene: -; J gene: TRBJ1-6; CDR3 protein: CASSYITGKLLHF; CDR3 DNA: TGTGCCAGCAGTTACATAACAGGGAAACTCCTCCACTTT
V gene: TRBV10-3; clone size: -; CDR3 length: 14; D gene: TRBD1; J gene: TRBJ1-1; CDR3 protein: CAITKQGAQAEAFF; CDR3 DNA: TGTGCCATCACCAAACAGGGGGCGCAGGCTGAAGCTTTCTTT
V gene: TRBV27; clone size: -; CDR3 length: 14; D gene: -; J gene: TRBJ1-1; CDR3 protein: CASSFQGGNTEAFF; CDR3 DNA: TGTGCCAGCAGTTTCCAGGGAGGGAACACTGAAGCTTTCTTT
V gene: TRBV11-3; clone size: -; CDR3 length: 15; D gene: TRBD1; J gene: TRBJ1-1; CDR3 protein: CASSSRQGMNTEAFF; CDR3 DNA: TGTGCCAGCAGCTCCCGACAGGGGATGAACACTGAAGCTTTCTTT
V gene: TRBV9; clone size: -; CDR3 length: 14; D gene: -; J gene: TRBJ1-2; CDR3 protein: CASSVREGDYGYTF; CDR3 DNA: TGTGCCAGCAGCGTAAGAGAAGGGGACTATGGCTACACCTTC
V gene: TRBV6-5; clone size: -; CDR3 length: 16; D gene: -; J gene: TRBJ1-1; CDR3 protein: CASSYAVFGVNTEAFF; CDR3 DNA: TGTGCCAGCAGTTATGCGGTTTTCGGGGTGAACACTGAAGCTTTCTTT
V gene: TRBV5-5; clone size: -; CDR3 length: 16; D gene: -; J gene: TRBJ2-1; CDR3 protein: CASSLDPAGYYNEQFF; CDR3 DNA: TGTGCCAGCAGCTTGGATCCCGCGGGGTACTACAATGAGCAGTTCTTC
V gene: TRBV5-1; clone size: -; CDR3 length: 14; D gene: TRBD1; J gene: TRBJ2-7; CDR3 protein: CASSLTGGENEQYF; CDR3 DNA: TGCGCCAGCAGCTTGACAGGGGGCGAAAACGAGCAGTACTTC
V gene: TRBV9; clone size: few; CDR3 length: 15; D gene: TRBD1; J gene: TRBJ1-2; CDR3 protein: CASSPGGQGGYGYTF; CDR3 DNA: TGTGCCAGCAGCCCTGGTGGACAGGGAGGGTATGGCTACACCTTC
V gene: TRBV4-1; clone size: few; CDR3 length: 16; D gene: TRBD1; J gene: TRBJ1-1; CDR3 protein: CASSQVLQGANTEAFF; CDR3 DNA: TGCGCCAGCAGCCAGGTCCTACAGGGGGCGAACACTGAAGCTTTCTTT
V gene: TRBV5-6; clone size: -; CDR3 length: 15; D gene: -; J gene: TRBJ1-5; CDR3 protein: CASSPQPGAGQPQHF; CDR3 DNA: TGTGCCAGCAGCCCCCAGCCAGGTGCAGGTCAGCCCCAGCATTTT
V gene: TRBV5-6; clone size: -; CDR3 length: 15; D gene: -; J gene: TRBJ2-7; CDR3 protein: CASSFFGSTSYEQYF; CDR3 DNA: TGTGCCAGCAGCTTTTTCGGGAGCACATCCTACGAGCAGTACTTC
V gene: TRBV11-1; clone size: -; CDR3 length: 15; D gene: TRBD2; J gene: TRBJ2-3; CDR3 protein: CASRRDYATTDTQYF; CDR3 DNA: TGTGCCAGCAGGAGGGACTACGCAACCACAGATACGCAGTATTTT
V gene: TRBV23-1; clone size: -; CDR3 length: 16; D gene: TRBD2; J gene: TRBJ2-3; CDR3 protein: CASSRTSGGWADTQYF; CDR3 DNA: TGCGCCAGCAGCCGCACTAGCGGCGGTTGGGCAGATACGCAGTATTTT
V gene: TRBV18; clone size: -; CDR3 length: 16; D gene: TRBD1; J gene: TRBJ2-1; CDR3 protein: CASSTPGQRLLSSKFF; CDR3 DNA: TGTGCCAGCTCGACGCCGGGACAGCGGCTACTTTCGTCGAAGTTCTTC
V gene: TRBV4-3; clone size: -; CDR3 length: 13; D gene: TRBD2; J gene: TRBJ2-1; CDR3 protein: CASSQEGGNEQFF; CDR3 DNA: TGCGCCAGCAGCCAAGAGGGGGGGAATGAGCAGTTCTTC
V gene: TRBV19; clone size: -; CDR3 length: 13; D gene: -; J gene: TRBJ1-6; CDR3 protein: CASGGRRDSPLHF; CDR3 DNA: TGTGCCAGTGGGGGACGGAGGGATTCACCCCTCCACTTT
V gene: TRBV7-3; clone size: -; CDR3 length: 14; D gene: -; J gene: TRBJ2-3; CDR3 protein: CASSPSGAMDTQYF; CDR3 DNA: TGTGCCAGCAGCCCTTCAGGGGCTATGGATACGCAGTATTTT